One and the same sample provided the 15 T cell receptor beta chains below, sequenced in a study of blood T cell repertoires in COVID-19. Clones were sequenced by immunoSEQ multiplex PCR, and TCRdb holds only the in-frame ones, with some missing. The table lists 70,000 to 80,000 clones, nearly 80% of them singletons. Sequenced material: peripheral blood. These receptors were collected from a human donor in a cohort sampled during active COVID-19.

This chain connects TRBV6-5 to TRBJ1-1; perhaps TRBD1 as D (5 bases). Trimming left V 6 bases short and J 2 bases short, with 13 bases between. This CDR3 region has 14 residues. From germline, CDR1 is MNHEY and CDR2 SVGAGI. CDR3 sequence (DNA): TGTGCCAGCAGAACGGGACTCCTTAACACTGAAGCTTTCTTT. It encodes CASRTGLLNTEAFF.

DNA of the CDR3: TGTGCCAGCAGCCGCGAGGGGAGGGGGGAGCTGTTTTTT. Protein: CASSREGRGELFF. This chain uses TRBV5-4 with TRBJ2-2; D possibly corresponds to TRBD2 (6 bases). This CDR3 comprises 13 residues. V was cut by 4 bases and J by 8 bases, with 12 bases left in between. Per germline, CDR1 SGHNT and CDR2 YYREEE (reference sequence).

The V gene is TRBV18, the J gene TRBJ2-7; 10 nucleotides align to TRBD1. The CDR3 has 14 residues. CDR1 is KGHSH, CDR2 LQKENI, per germline. The V gene end was trimmed by 2 bases and the J gene end by 4 bases; junction bases not matched to a gene: 2. CDR3 DNA: TGTGCCAGCTCACCAGACAGGGGGCCGTACGAGCAGTACTTC. Protein product: CASSPDRGPYEQYF. The variable domain in full, completed from reference TRBV18 and TRBJ2-7, reads NAGVMQNPRHLVRRRGQEARLRCSPMKGHSHVYWYRQLPEEGLKFMVYLQKENIIDESGMPKERFSAEFPKEGPSILRIQQVVRGDSAAYFCASSPDRGPYEQYFGPGTRLTVT.

The V and J genes are TRBV18 and TRBJ1-6; 8 bases align to TRBD1. The J segment lost 7 bases and the V segment lost 2 bases, leaving 4 bases of the junction unmatched. Germline CDR1 and CDR2: KGHSH and LQKENI. This CDR3 is built from 15 residues. DNA for the CDR3: TGTGCCAGCTCACCATCGGACAGGGCGAATTCACCCCTCCACTTT. Its translation is CASSPSDRANSPLHF. Combining the CDR3 with reference TRBV18 and TRBJ1-6 gives the whole variable domain NAGVMQNPRHLVRRRGQEARLRCSPMKGHSHVYWYRQLPEEGLKFMVYLQKENIIDESGMPKERFSAEFPKEGPSILRIQQVVRGDSAAYFCASSPSDRANSPLHFGNGTRLTVT.

This clone was seen only a few times. The chain carries TRBV5-1 and TRBJ2-3; D remains unclear. Germline V gene lookup returns CDR1 SGHRS and CDR2 YFSETQ. CDR3 length equals 14 residues. V was cut by 2 bases and J by 2 bases, with 9 bases left in between. CDR3 bases: TGCGCCAGCAGCTTTCCCCCCTTCACAGATACGCAGTATTTT. This translates into CASSFPPFTDTQYF.

This clone was detected many times. The gene calls are TRBV9 and TRBJ2-1; the match to TRBD2 covers 8 bases. Germline V gene lookup returns CDR1 SGDLS and CDR2 YYNGEE. The CDR3 loop spans 16 amino acids. J was trimmed by 1 base and V by 4 bases; bases with no gene match: 7. CDR3 residues: CASSPPAGVSYNEQFF. As DNA, the CDR3 is TGTGCCAGCAGCCCTCCAGCGGGGGTTTCCTACAATGAGCAGTTCTTC.

This sequence joins TRBV11-3 and TRBJ2-7, with a tentative D call TRBD2 (6 bases). V gave up 5 bases and J gave up 3 bases, with 17 bases separating them. CDR1 SGHNT and CDR2 YENEEA come from the germline V gene. This CDR3 is built from 15 residues. The CDR3 sequence: CASSRSGLGGYEQYV. The CDR3 nucleotides are TGTGCCAGCAGCCGATCGGGGCTGGGGGGCTACGAGCAGTACGTC.

The chain combines TRBV11-3 with TRBJ2-3; 10 bases align to TRBD2. Trimming at V came to 4 bases and at J to 0 bases, leaving 4 bases not matched to a gene. This CDR3 comprises 16 residues. The germline CDR1 and CDR2 sequences are SGHNT and YENEEA. CDR3 region: CASSSRLAGSTDTQYF. In DNA form, the CDR3 reads TGTGCCAGCAGCTCCCGACTAGCGGGTAGCACAGATACGCAGTATTTT.

The V gene is TRBV28, the J gene TRBJ2-3, with 8 bases fitting TRBD1. J gave up 5 bases and V 1 base, and 5 bases lay outside the gene matches. The germline gives CDR1 MDHEN, CDR2 SYDVKM. This CDR3 has 15 residues. The CDR3 DNA reads as TGTGCCAGCAGTTTATTGCAGGGGGCACGAGATACGCAGTATTTT. Protein: CASSLLQGARDTQYF. Combining the CDR3 with reference TRBV28 and TRBJ2-3 gives the whole variable domain DVKVTQSSRYLVKRTGEKVFLECVQDMDHENMFWYRQDPGLGLRLIYFSYDVKMKEKGDIPEGYSVSREKKERFSLILESASTNQTSMYLCASSLLQGARDTQYFGPGTRLTVL.

The chain has TRBV18 and TRBJ2-1; possible D gene TRBD1, 6 bases. The length of the CDR3 is 14 residues. V lost 3 bases and J 10 bases, leaving 16 bases between the germline ends. CDR1 is KGHSH, CDR2 LQKENI, per germline. The CDR3 DNA follows: TGTGCCAGCTCACCCCCAGCACAGGGTACGGAGCAGTTCTTC. It encodes CASSPPAQGTEQFF.

This chain links TRBV28 with TRBJ1-5, with D perhaps matching TRBD1 (6 bases). CDR3 size: 14 residues. CDR1 is MDHEN and CDR2 is SYDVKM in the germline V gene. Trimming took 5 bases from V and 2 from J, leaving 10 bases between them. The CDR3, as DNA: TGTGCCAGCAGTGCCCGGACAGGCAATCAGCCCCAGCATTTT. Translating gives CASSARTGNQPQHF.

The chain is built from TRBV5-1 and TRBJ2-1; D possibly corresponds to TRBD2 (5 bases). There are 13 residues in the CDR3. V was shortened by 0 bases and J by 9 bases, with 10 bases between the two germline ends. Germline V gene lookup returns CDR1 SGHRS and CDR2 YFSETQ. The CDR3 is CASSLALGSEQFF. The CDR3 DNA sequence: TGCGCCAGCAGCTTGGCACTAGGGAGTGAGCAGTTCTTC. The full variable domain, rest sourced from reference TRBV5-1 and TRBJ2-1, is KAGVTQTPRYLIKTRGQQVTLSCSPISGHRSVSWYQQTPGQGLQFLFEYFSETQRNKGNFPGRFSGRQFSNSRSEMNVSTLELGDSALYLCASSLALGSEQFFGPGTRLTVL.

This clone appeared a few times. The chain combines TRBV6-5 with TRBJ2-2; 7 bases fit TRBD1. CDR3 size: 13 residues. The germline V gene encodes CDR1 MNHEY and CDR2 SVGAGI. V gave up 8 bases and J gave up 1 base; unmatched junction bases: 1. CDR3 sequence reads: CASAGGNTGELFF. The DNA for the CDR3 is TGTGCCAGCGCAGGGGGGAACACCGGGGAGCTGTTTTTT.

V gene TRBV2 combines with J gene TRBJ2-7; 7 nucleotides align to TRBD1. Germline V CDR1 and CDR2: SNHLY, FYNNEI. Trimming took 7 bases from V and 4 from J; bases not matched to a gene: 10. The CDR3 runs to 14 residues. The CDR3 bases are TGTGCCAGCAAGCAAGAGAACAGGGGATACGAGCAGTACTTC. This encodes CASKQENRGYEQYF. Combining the CDR3 with reference TRBV2 and TRBJ2-7 gives the whole variable domain EPEVTQTPSHQVTQMGQEVILRCVPISNHLYFYWYRQILGQKVEFLVSFYNNEISEKSEIFDDQFSVERPDGSNFTLKIRSTKLEDSAMYFCASKQENRGYEQYFGPGTRLTVT.

The chain employs TRBV7-2 and TRBJ2-1; the D gene is possibly TRBD1 (6 bases). V shed 5 bases and J shed 6 bases, with 11 bases lying between them. From germline, CDR1 is SGHTA and CDR2 FQGNSA. This CDR3 is 13 amino acids long. The CDR3 region has the DNA TGTGCCAGCAGCCCGGACAGCTTCAATGAGCAGTTCTTC. Translated, it gives CASSPDSFNEQFF.